Below, 11 T cell receptor beta chains from the same sample are listed, as sequenced in a study of T cell repertoires in cytomegalovirus infection. Which antigens these TCRs recognize remains unknown. TCRdb re-called the reads through MiXCR, storing one row per CDR3 protein. The data show about 570,000 distinct CDR3 sequences, roughly 43% seen once. This specimen was cultured PBMCs, taken from culture after CMV antigen stimulation. All receptors derive from a human donor in good health (CMV status not recorded). Some clones in this sample may be carry-over from other donors' samples.

J is TRBJ2-2 and V is TRBV4-3; D is ambiguous. Per the germline V gene, CDR1 is LGHNA and CDR2 is YSLEER. Trimming removed 0 bases at V and 4 bases at J, with 12 bases between. There are 16 residues in the CDR3. CDR3 sequence: CASSQELAWRTGELFF. The CDR3 nucleotides read TGCGCCAGCAGCCAAGAGTTAGCATGGCGCACCGGGGAGCTGTTTTTT.

This chain links TRBV7-6 with TRBJ1-2; D gene uncertain. The germline V and J ends were trimmed by 5 bases and 3 bases, with 16 bases remaining between them. CDR1 and CDR2 from the germline V gene are SGHVS and FNYEAQ. The CDR3 has 15 residues. CDR3 loop: CASSRPGDRDYGYTF. CDR3 sequence (DNA): TGTGCCAGCAGCCGGCCCGGGGATCGGGACTATGGCTACACCTTC.

This clonotype came up a few times. CDR3 DNA sequence: TGTGCCAGCAGCCAAGATGTTGGGAGGAGGACTGAAGCTTTCTTT. Protein product: CASSQDVGRRTEAFF. V gene TRBV4-2 combines with J gene TRBJ1-1; D unresolved. V lost 0 bases, J lost 5 bases, and 13 bases lay in between. The germline gives CDR1 LGHNA, CDR2 YNFKEQ. The CDR3 totals 15 residues.

The table lists this clonotype with a few counts. The rearrangement joins TRBV7-8 to TRBJ2-7, with TRBD2 identical over 12 bases. The trim removed 5 bases at V and 7 bases at J, leaving 12 bases unmatched. From germline, CDR1 is SGHVS and CDR2 FQNEAQ. This CDR3 has 16 residues. The CDR3 DNA is TGTGCCAGCAGCCGGCTAAGACTAGCGGGAGTGGGTGAGCAGTACTTC. It encodes CASSRLRLAGVGEQYF.

The chain carries TRBV15 and TRBJ2-7; D remains unclear. The CDR3 spans 15 residues. Trimming stripped 0 bases from V and 0 bases from J, with 9 bases between. The germline V gene has CDR1 LNHNV and CDR2 YYDKDF (reference sequence). Here the CDR3 DNA reads TGTGCCACCAGCAGAGACGGCGGATCCTCCTACGAGCAGTACTTC. Amino acid sequence: CATSRDGGSSYEQYF.

The chain couples TRBV4-1 to TRBJ1-4; D possibly corresponds to TRBD1 (6 bases). Per the germline V gene, CDR1 is MGHRA and CDR2 is YSYEKL. V lost 3 bases, J lost 8 bases, and 22 bases lay in between. This CDR3 is 17 amino acids long. Here the CDR3 reads CASSQPARRGGAEKLFF. Here the CDR3 DNA reads TGCGCCAGCAGCCAGCCCGCTAGAAGGGGGGGCGCGGAAAAACTGTTTTTT.

The chain links TRBV11-2 to TRBJ2-3, with TRBD2 identical over 9 bases. CDR3 length: 15 amino acids. V shed 4 bases, J shed 2 bases, and the junction held 4 bases outside the gene matches. The V gene's germline CDR1 is SGHAT and CDR2 FQNNGV. The CDR3 region is CASSSIAGATDTQYF. Here the CDR3 DNA reads TGTGCCAGCAGCTCCATAGCGGGGGCCACAGATACGCAGTATTTT.

The table lists this clonotype with a few counts. V and J are TRBV12-3 or TRBV12-4 and TRBJ2-7; no definite D call. V was pared by 6 bases and J by 2 bases, with 14 bases between. The CDR3 is 14 amino acids. CDR3 residues: CASRGYGRTYEQYF. CDR3 nucleotide sequence: TGTGCCAGCAGAGGGTACGGGCGAACCTACGAGCAGTACTTC.

As for this clonotype: A much larger clone is a single base away; this may be a read error. The chain links TRBV2 to TRBJ1-2; D is unclear. This CDR3 is built from 12 residues. In germline, CDR1 is SNHLY, CDR2 FYNNEI. The ends were cut back, 0 bases at V and 1 base at J, with 0 bases in the middle. In DNA, the CDR3 is TGTGCCAGCAGTGAAGCTAACTATGGCTACACCTTC. Its protein product is CASSEANYGYTF.

CDR3 region: CASRPDRGNTEAFF. The CDR3 DNA follows: TGTGCCAGCAGGCCAGACAGGGGGAACACTGAAGCTTTCTTT. The chain combines TRBV11-2 with TRBJ1-1, with 8 bases matching TRBD1. Per germline, CDR1 SGHAT and CDR2 FQNNGV. V trimming: 6 bases; J trimming: 1 base; junction bases outside the gene matches: 4. CDR3 size: 14 residues.

J is TRBJ2-1 and V is TRBV19; D is perhaps TRBD2 (6 bases). The CDR3 runs to 13 residues. Germline V CDR1 and CDR2: LNHDA, SQIVND (reference sequence). V was cut by 3 bases and J by 10 bases, with 13 bases left in between. CDR3 DNA: TGTGCCAGTAGTATTTTCGGACGGGGGGAGCAGTTCTTC. This encodes CASSIFGRGEQFF.